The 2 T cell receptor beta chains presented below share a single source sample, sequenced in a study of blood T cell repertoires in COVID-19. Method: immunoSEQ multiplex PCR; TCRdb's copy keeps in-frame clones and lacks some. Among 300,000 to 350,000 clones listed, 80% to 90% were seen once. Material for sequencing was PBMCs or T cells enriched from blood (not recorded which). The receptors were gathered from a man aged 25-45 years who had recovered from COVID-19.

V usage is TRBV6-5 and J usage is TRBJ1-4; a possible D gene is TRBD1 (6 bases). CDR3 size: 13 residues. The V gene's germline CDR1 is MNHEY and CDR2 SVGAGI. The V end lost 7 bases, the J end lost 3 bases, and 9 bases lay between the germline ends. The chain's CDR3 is CASTRTANEKLFF. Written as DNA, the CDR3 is TGTGCCAGCACGAGGACAGCTAATGAAAAACTGTTTTTT.

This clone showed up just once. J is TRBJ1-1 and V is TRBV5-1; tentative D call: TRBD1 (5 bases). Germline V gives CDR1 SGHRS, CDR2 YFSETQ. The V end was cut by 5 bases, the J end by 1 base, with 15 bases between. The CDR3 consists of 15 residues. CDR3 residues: CASSPARVQNTEAFF. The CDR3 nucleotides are TGCGCCAGCAGTCCGGCCAGGGTACAGAACACTGAAGCTTTCTTT.